This T cell receptor (beta chain) was identified in a study of shared clonotypes between healthy human individuals. Study findings and constraints: What limited the represented genetic and exposure-history diversity was the small number of donors. Non-shared clonotypes displayed generation probabilities falling below those of clonotypes present in all four donors.

Generated by immunoSEQ multiplex PCR, the TCRdb table keeps only in-frame clones and is missing some. The sample carries about 2.3 million clones, approximately 95% recorded once. Only one count was recorded for this clone. Its antigen is as yet unknown. This receptor was taken from a man aged 18 to 30 in good health. Some clones in this sample may be carry-over from other donors' samples. Input material: naive CD4+ T cells from PBMCs. The subset was: CD45RA+ positively selected.

The CDR3 nucleotides read TGTGCCATCAGTGAGGGCGGACAGGGGCCCTACGAGCAGTACTTC. It encodes CAISEGGQGPYEQYF. The chain is built from TRBV10-3 and TRBJ2-7, with 9 positions matching TRBD1. This CDR3 has 15 residues. J was trimmed by 2 bases and V by 2 bases; bases with no gene match: 4. CDR1 and CDR2 (germline): ENHRY, SYGVKD.